The entry below describes one TCR beta chain. Antigen unknown. Primers for the PCR totalled 60 Vbeta and 13 Jbeta. Sequencing was performed with immunoSEQ multiplex PCR; in TCRdb, only in-frame clones are kept and a portion is missing. The sample lists 85,000 to 100,000 clones; approximately 80% were seen once. There are 15 residues in the CDR3. Trimming at V came to 1 base and at J to 9 bases, leaving 5 bases not matched to a gene. Germline-derived CDR1 and CDR2 are MNHNS and SASEGT. This sample is drawn from a study of cytomegalovirus exposure and HLA in healthy donors. Findings of the study overall: Clonal expansion was found to be greater in HLA-associated TCR beta chains than in equally common others in a later analysis.

This TCR derives from a man aged 40-50 years in good health and CMV-seronegative. The sequenced material came from PBMCs. This chain connects TRBV6-1 to TRBJ2-1, with 11 bases fitting TRBD2. DNA of the CDR3: TGTGCCAGCAGTGAAGTAATAGGACTAGCGGGTGAGCAGTTCTTC. This encodes CASSEVIGLAGEQFF.